This TCR beta chain comes out of a study of cytomegalovirus exposure and HLA in healthy donors (dated by TCRdb to about 2017). Some background on the complete study: An earlier analysis of approximately 600 of the donors reported 250 to 350 Gb of sequence data and about 100 million unique TCR beta sequences from 150 million to 200 million T cells. An early release that covered around 590 HLA-typed donors contained approximately 320 gigabases of sequencing data and around 80 million unique TCR sequences. Of the 300 to 500 genotyped donors, over 80% were placed in the genetic ancestry cluster associated with self-reported Caucasian donors. The study was designed to test whether signatures of past pathogen exposure could be identified by cataloging public T cell receptors. The study profiled the T cell repertoires of about 640 subjects by immunosequencing and related them to cytomegalovirus serostatus. A separate validation cohort of roughly 130 different subjects was used in addition to the approximately 610-subject first cohort. High-throughput TCR immunosequencing, statistical association of individual TCRs with disease status, and machine learning were combined to predict cytomegalovirus infection status. In a later analysis, previously published TCR beta repertoires from 670 or so donors were re-analyzed and high-resolution HLA genotyping was added so that TCR occurrence patterns could be studied. In the later analysis, no new phenotypic data were used to find candidate immune exposures; instead, reliance was placed on TCR beta sequences and their occurrence across donors. An earlier analysis of some 500 of the donors applied high-throughput TCR beta sequencing to assess whether each TCR beta V gene segment acted as functional or pseudogenic. Donor age, sex, ethnicity and CMV serostatus were collected together with the repertoire data. A later genetic analysis used genome-wide SNP genotypes for 398 of the 666 donors, treating that subset as a discovery cohort. Every repertoire in the discovery cohort had been generated on one and the same sequencing platform. HLA typing included class I and class II loci at four-digit resolution. Typing coverage differed by locus: A, B, C, DRB1 and DQB1 were typed in about 620-630 donors, DQA1 in 522, DPA1 in 600 to 610, and DPB1 in around 490. Five DR-DQ haplotypes were handled as single units for association and clustering because linkage in the cohort was strong. Among 300 to 500 genotyped donors of the cohort, an average of about 220,000 unique TCR beta nucleotide sequences was sequenced per donor, of which roughly 17% were non-productive. Study-wide findings and limitations: In a later genetic analysis, a missense DCLRE1C variant was associated with V-gene and J-gene trimming of TCR beta chains, and the association was replicated in an independent cohort. When HLA alleles, especially DR and DQ, strongly co-occurred, attributing TCR associations to individual alleles was difficult. Only TCR beta chains were sequenced in this cohort, and the absence of alpha or paired-chain data limited detectable features. A later analysis reported that several top co-occurrence clusters appeared linked to parvovirus B19, influenza, CMV and Epstein-Barr virus. A later genetic analysis reported fewer N-insertions in productive TCRs among donors in an Asian-associated ancestry cluster than the roughly 650-donor mean. Specific HLA alleles were associated with over 15,000 TCR beta sequences at a false discovery rate of 0.05 in a later analysis. In a later analysis, HLA-associated TCR beta chains showed more clonal expansion and lower generation probabilities than non-associated chains that were equally common. The sequencing pipeline was judged likely to have produced a cluster of highly shared sequence variants as a technical artifact. The classifier was reported to diagnose cytomegalovirus status with high specificity and sensitivity in both the original and validation cohorts. Some IMGT-functional V segments, including TRBV6-2 and TRBV6-3, could not be told apart with the 87-base-pair reads, so those segments were excluded. The presence/absence analyses assumed that sequencing depth was roughly uniform across donors, and that assumption may not be true. Most CMV-associated TCR beta chains appeared to be HLA-restricted in a later analysis, and the HLA associations seemed to be driven largely by CMV exposure. Correlated functional status among segregating V segments might be attributable to linkage disequilibrium, but an unknown experimental factor could not be ruled out. In vitro tests confirmed that a few of the cytomegalovirus-associated TCR beta chains recognize cytomegalovirus antigens. Most TCR sequences were observed very rarely across donors, whereas some public TCRs were present in many individuals. Immune exposure information for the cohort was limited to CMV serostatus. The authors suggested that the approach could potentially be extended to other disease states and immunological phenotypes. Roughly 15 rarely observed V segments, including chromosome 9 orphons, were excluded from the earlier analysis of several hundred of the donors because counts were too low. In a later analysis, the rate of TCR association differed among HLA loci, with DRB1 alleles having the most associated TCRs and HLA-C alleles having the fewest. A total of some 180 TCR beta chains were listed by the study as associated with cytomegalovirus. HLA typing was unavailable for some donors at each locus, so association tests used only the typed subset. A further reported finding was that TCR beta sequences accurately predicted the HLA-A and HLA-B alleles for most subjects in the first cohort. In an earlier analysis of fewer than 700 of the donors, most TCR beta V segments appeared in productive rearrangements about 87% or about 30% of the time, broadly matching IMGT annotations.

The cohort comprised several hundred healthy bone marrow donors. At the time of sampling, all cohort members were nominally healthy, though unrecorded immune exposures were likely present. The donor was CMV seropositive and belonged to the group of more than 250 seropositive cohort members. A peripheral blood sample was collected from each donor, and TCR beta sequencing was performed on peripheral blood mononuclear cells. The Qiagen DNeasy Blood Extraction Kit was used to extract genomic DNA from the blood cell samples. CDR1 and CDR2 (SGHVS, FNYEAQ) derive from the germline V gene. Its CDR3 holds 16 amino acids, cysteine through phenylalanine. Of all the DNA, just the CDR3 is kept, 48 bases in frame from base 1. V is trimmed back by 0 bases and J by 4 bases, and the junction contains 5 bases that no gene match accounts for. This clone was found a few times. Its antigen remains unidentified. Nothing much larger sits one base from this clone, and base qualities are not available.

Libraries were constructed by the immunoSEQ multiplex PCR assay. For the multiplex PCR, a mixture combining 60 forward primers for TCR Vbeta segments and 13 reverse primers for TCR Jbeta segments was used. The CDR3 region of rearranged TCR beta genes was amplified from genomic DNA with a multiplex PCR assay. The amplified TCR beta libraries were sequenced on the Illumina HiSeq System as 87-base-pair reads. In the paper's pipeline: In a later analysis, roughly 80 million unique TCR beta chains were counted across the 650 to 750 repertoires, and roughly 9.9 million of these chains were shared by at least two donors. To remove PCR and sequencing errors, raw reads were error-corrected and collapsed into unique sequences using a nearest-neighbor algorithm that merged closely related sequences. V, D and J gene segments were assigned by aligning CDR3 sequences to IMGT reference sequences. For a sequence to be retained, at least a six-nucleotide match to both a V gene segment and a J gene segment was required. Rearrangements were classified as productive when the CDR3 lacked stop codons and remained in frame with V and J, and all other rearrangements were classified as non-productive. Following IMGT convention, CDR3 was defined as the stretch from the second conserved V-encoded cysteine to the conserved J-encoded phenylalanine. In an earlier analysis of approximately 500 of the donors, sequences lacking an unambiguous match to a single V gene segment were excluded. In an earlier analysis of some 590 of the donors, V segments were called functional above 56.7% productive rearrangements and were called segregating when the between-donor standard deviation exceeded 5%. A statistical classification framework was built for diagnosing cytomegalovirus status from the catalog of TCR beta chain sequences. V and J gene assignment, in a later analysis, came from comparing TCR nucleotide sequences with IMGT/GENE-DB human TR gene sequences. The TCRdist pipeline was used in a later analysis to assign CDR3 sequences and most-parsimonious VDJ recombination scenarios. In a later analysis, each TCR beta chain was defined by its CDR3 amino acid sequence together with its V-gene family, and reads without a unique V-gene family were excluded. As a way to deal with suspected cross-contamination and a sequencing artifact, a later analysis dropped 450 to 700 nucleotide sequences that were highly shared and had low generation probability. In a later analysis, a clonal expansion index for each public chain was calculated from normalized within-repertoire ranks of inferred template counts. In a later analysis, generation probabilities were computed with a VDJ recombination model fitted to out-of-frame rearrangements, and the resulting probabilities were checked against IGoR. In a later analysis, TCR-TCR, TCR-HLA and TCR-CMV co-occurrence was scored with hypergeometric tests, and a repertoire-size bias correction was applied to TCR pairs. False discovery rates were estimated in a later analysis by permuting HLA or CMV assignments 20 times. In a later analysis, co-occurring TCRs were grouped using DBSCAN, and TCRdist sequence similarity was added for clustering within HLA-allele-positive subsets. Repertoires with fewer than 30,000 or more than 120,000 public chains were left out of co-occurrence clustering, as were four to six repertoires with anomalous nucleotide sharing. TCRdb carries this immuneACCESS record with in-frame sequences only. Its versions omit some clonotypes, under half of them owing to an unresolved V gene in the studies checked, with the rest unexplained. The D gene and trimming were derived from the DNA, and the V and J assignments and clone size from that table. This sample has around 92,000 clones in its table, and about 74% of those were observed once. The top ten clonotypes cover roughly a sixth of the sample.

The chain couples TRBV7-6 to TRBJ2-5; TRBD1 aligns with 10 central bases. The sample consisted of PBMCs. This receptor was identified in a man in his 60s in good health and CMV-seropositive. The CDR3 reads CASSLASGTGAETQYF. Read as DNA, the sequence is TGTGCCAGCAGCTTAGCGTCAGGGACAGGGGCAGAGACCCAGTACTTC.